The entry below gives a single T cell receptor (beta chain) sequence along with its context. Its antigen is as yet unknown. This CDR3 has 14 amino acids. V lost 2 bases to trimming and J lost 2 bases, with 10 bases between them. CDR1 and CDR2 from the germline V gene are MNHEY and SMNVEV (reference sequence). These data are taken from a study of shared clonotypes between healthy human individuals. Investigators spread the genomic DNA of each subset evenly over several immunoSEQ plates. Only in-frame clones appear in the TCRdb table, and some are missing; sequencing was by immunoSEQ multiplex PCR. The sample yields about 700,000 clones, about 92% seen once. Only CD45RO-negative cells positively selected for CCR7 counted as naive CD8 cells, so terminally differentiated effector memory CD45RA+ cells were excluded. Study-level findings and limits: Naive subsets usually exceeded memory subsets in estimated richness.

The sequencing input was naive CD8+ T cells sorted from blood. The gene calls are TRBV27 and TRBJ2-7, with D perhaps assigned TRBD1 or TRBD2 (5 bases each). The sequence was collected from a man aged 25 to 40 in good health. As DNA, the CDR3 is TGTGCCAGCAGTTTACCGGGACGCCCCTACGAGCAGTACTTC. Translating gives CASSLPGRPYEQYF.